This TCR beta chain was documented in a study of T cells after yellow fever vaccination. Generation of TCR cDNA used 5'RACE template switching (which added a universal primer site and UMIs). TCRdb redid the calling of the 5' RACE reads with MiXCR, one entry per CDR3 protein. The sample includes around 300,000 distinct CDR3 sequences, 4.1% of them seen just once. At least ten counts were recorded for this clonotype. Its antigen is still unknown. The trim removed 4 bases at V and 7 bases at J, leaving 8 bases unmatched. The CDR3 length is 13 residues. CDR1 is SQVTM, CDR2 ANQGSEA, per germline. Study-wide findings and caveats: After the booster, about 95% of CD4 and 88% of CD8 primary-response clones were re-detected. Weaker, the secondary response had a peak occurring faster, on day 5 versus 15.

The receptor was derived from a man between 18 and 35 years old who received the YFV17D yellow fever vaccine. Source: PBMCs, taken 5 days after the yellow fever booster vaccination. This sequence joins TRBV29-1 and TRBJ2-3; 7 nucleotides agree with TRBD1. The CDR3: CSVGPDRANTQYF. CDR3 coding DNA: TGCAGCGTTGGACCTGACAGGGCGAATACGCAGTATTTT.